Listed below are T cell receptor beta chains from one sample, sequenced in a study of cytomegalovirus exposure and HLA in healthy donors. Libraries were prepared by immunoSEQ multiplex PCR; TCRdb keeps only in-frame clonotypes and omits some of them. Of approximately 150,000 clones in the sample, 65% to 90% were seen once. The specimen was PBMCs. Every receptor here comes from a human donor in good health. The CDR3 runs from the conserved cysteine through the conserved F or W. A D gene is named only where the DNA matches it firmly. The size of a clone is reported for some rows only, either as once, few or many, or as a class for expanded clones.

>TRBD2|TRBJ2-7|TRBV18|few
CASSLGLAGIDEQYF
TGTGCCAGCTCACTTGGACTAGCGGGGATAGACGAGCAGTACTTC
>TRBD1|TRBJ1-2|TRBV5-1|.
CASSPPGTGGMDYGYTF
TGCGCCAGCAGTCCACCCGGGACAGGGGGAATGGACTATGGCTACACCTTC
>TRBD1|TRBJ1-1|TRBV5-6|.
CASSLGPNRGKAFF
TGTGCCAGCAGCTTGGGTCCTAACAGGGGTAAAGCTTTCTTT
>TRBD2|TRBJ2-1|TRBV7-9|.
CANMGERGNNEQFF
TGTGCCAACATGGGCGAGCGGGGGAACAATGAGCAGTTCTTC
>TRBD1|TRBJ2-1|TRBV9|.
CASSVESDRHLGEQFF
TGTGCCAGCAGCGTAGAGTCGGACAGGCACCTAGGGGAGCAGTTCTTC
>TRBD2|TRBJ2-3|TRBV7-9|.
CASSKGTSGGGDTQYF
TGTGCCAGCAGCAAGGGGACTAGCGGGGGGGGAGATACGCAGTATTTT
>.|TRBJ1-4|TRBV15|once
CATSTTLGGTGPGKLFF
TGTGCCACCAGCACCACCTTGGGGGGTACAGGACCAGGAAAACTGTTTTTT
>TRBD2|TRBJ2-1|TRBV2|.
CASRGLAGVRSYNEQFF
TGTGCCAGCAGGGGACTAGCGGGGGTTCGCTCCTACAATGAGCAGTTCTTC
>TRBD1|TRBJ1-3|TRBV6-5|.
CASSYSQGASGNTIYF
TGTGCCAGCAGTTACTCCCAGGGGGCGAGCGGAAACACCATATATTTT
>TRBD1|TRBJ1-5|TRBV5-1|.
CASSPGTGGRGNQPQHF
TGCGCCAGCAGCCCCGGGACAGGGGGCCGTGGCAATCAGCCCCAGCATTTT